A selection of T cell receptor beta chains follows, all from one sample in a study of blood T cell repertoires in COVID-19. Clones were read by immunoSEQ multiplex PCR, and TCRdb kept only the in-frame ones, dropping some. The profile shows 200,000 to 250,000 clones, approximately 79% of them singletons. Sequenced material: peripheral blood. The receptors derive from a human donor in a cohort sampled during active COVID-19. The CDR3 runs from the conserved cysteine through the conserved F or W. Fields, in order: D gene, V gene, CDR3 length, J gene, clone size, CDR3 protein, CDR3 DNA. A D gene is named only where the DNA matches it firmly. Some rows have no size entry. The others give once, few or many, or a class for an expanded clone.

D: -
V: TRBV6-5
length: 14
J: TRBJ2-3
size: -
CDR3: CASTSRGGGDTQYF
DNA: TGTGCCAGCACATCTCGGGGAGGTGGGGATACGCAGTATTTT

D: -
V: TRBV7-2
length: 13
J: TRBJ2-7
size: -
CDR3: CASSLGGLYEQYF
DNA: TGTGCCAGCAGCTTAGGGGGCCTCTACGAGCAGTACTTC

D: TRBD1
V: TRBV28
length: 15
J: TRBJ2-7
size: few
CDR3: CASLPSGQGFHEQYF
DNA: TGTGCCAGCCTCCCCTCGGGACAGGGGTTCCACGAGCAGTACTTC

D: -
V: TRBV6-2/TRBV6-3
length: 18
J: TRBJ2-3
size: -
CDR3: CASSYQGGTRRSTDTQYF
DNA: TGTGCCAGCAGTTACCAGGGCGGGACCCGGAGAAGCACAGATACGCAGTATTTT

D: TRBD1
V: TRBV27
length: 16
J: TRBJ2-7
size: -
CDR3: CASSLRTTQGEYEQYF
DNA: TGTGCCAGCAGTTTACGTACAACTCAGGGGGAATACGAGCAGTACTTC

D: TRBD1
V: TRBV19
length: 15
J: TRBJ1-1
size: -
CDR3: CASSAGQVLSTEAFF
DNA: TGTGCCAGTAGTGCCGGACAGGTTCTTTCCACTGAAGCTTTCTTT

D: -
V: TRBV3-1/TRBV3-2
length: 15
J: TRBJ1-2
size: once
CDR3: CASSQERTANYGYTF
DNA: TGTGCCAGCAGCCAAGAACGGACAGCTAACTATGGCTACACCTTC

D: -
V: TRBV28
length: 14
J: TRBJ1-5
size: many
CDR3: CASLDGDSNQPQHF
DNA: TGTGCCAGCCTCGACGGAGATAGCAATCAGCCCCAGCATTTT

D: -
V: TRBV12-3/TRBV12-4
length: 13
J: TRBJ1-1
size: -
CDR3: CASSLGGNTEAFF
DNA: TGTGCCAGCAGTTTGGGGGGAAACACTGAAGCTTTCTTT

D: -
V: TRBV28
length: 14
J: TRBJ1-6
size: -
CDR3: CASTSGSYNSPLHF
DNA: TGTGCCAGCACCTCGGGCTCCTATAATTCACCCCTCCACTTT

D: TRBD1
V: TRBV9
length: 14
J: TRBJ1-3
size: -
CDR3: CASSRTGAGNTIYF
DNA: TGTGCCAGCAGCCGTACAGGGGCTGGAAACACCATATATTTT

D: TRBD1
V: TRBV19
length: 16
J: TRBJ2-2
size: -
CDR3: CASSHGTGANTGELFF
DNA: TGTGCCAGTAGCCACGGGACAGGGGCGAACACCGGGGAGCTGTTTTTT

D: -
V: TRBV18
length: 13
J: TRBJ2-7
size: -
CDR3: CASSPFDSYEQYF
DNA: TGTGCCAGCTCACCATTTGACAGTTACGAGCAGTACTTC

D: TRBD2
V: TRBV28
length: 15
J: TRBJ2-7
size: few
CDR3: CASSLGGGRQSEQYF
DNA: TGTGCCAGCAGCCTTGGGGGCGGGAGGCAGAGCGAGCAGTACTTC

D: -
V: TRBV3-1/TRBV3-2
length: 15
J: TRBJ1-5
size: -
CDR3: CASRPGDSSNQPQHF
DNA: TGTGCCAGCAGACCAGGGGATTCCAGCAATCAGCCCCAGCATTTT

D: TRBD2
V: TRBV5-1
length: 16
J: TRBJ2-7
size: -
CDR3: CASSLLGFGEGYEQYF
DNA: TGCGCCAGCAGCTTGTTAGGTTTTGGGGAGGGCTACGAGCAGTACTTC

D: -
V: TRBV28
length: 14
J: TRBJ2-6
size: once
CDR3: CASSQPAGANVLTF
DNA: TGTGCCAGCAGCCAACCGGCTGGGGCCAACGTCCTGACTTTC

D: TRBD1
V: TRBV9
length: 15
J: TRBJ1-2
size: -
CDR3: CASSVDFRGLNGYTF
DNA: TGTGCCAGCAGCGTAGATTTCAGGGGGCTGAATGGCTACACCTTC

D: TRBD1
V: TRBV6-5
length: 15
J: TRBJ1-2
size: -
CDR3: CASSARTGMGYGYTF
DNA: TGTGCCAGCAGCGCTCGGACAGGGATGGGCTATGGCTACACCTTC

D: TRBD1
V: TRBV14
length: 15
J: TRBJ1-1
size: -
CDR3: CASSRSHRGDTEAFF
DNA: TGTGCCAGCAGCCGAAGCCACAGGGGGGACACTGAAGCTTTCTTT

D: -
V: TRBV24-1
length: 16
J: TRBJ1-3
size: -
CDR3: CATSDHRKSSGNTIYF
DNA: TGTGCCACCAGTGATCACAGGAAAAGCTCTGGAAACACCATATATTTT

D: -
V: TRBV3-1/TRBV3-2
length: 12
J: TRBJ1-5
size: -
CDR3: CASLGADQPQHF
DNA: TGTGCCAGCCTAGGGGCGGATCAGCCCCAGCATTTT

D: TRBD2
V: TRBV15
length: 14
J: TRBJ2-1
size: -
CDR3: CATSSPGGYNEQFF
DNA: TGTGCCACCAGCAGCCCGGGGGGATACAATGAGCAGTTCTTC

D: -
V: TRBV10-2
length: 16
J: TRBJ2-7
size: -
CDR3: CASSESKRPKPYEQYF
DNA: TGCGCCAGCAGTGAGAGTAAGCGCCCGAAGCCCTACGAGCAGTACTTC

D: -
V: TRBV15
length: 14
J: TRBJ1-2
size: -
CDR3: CATSRDKGAEGYTF
DNA: TGTGCCACCAGCAGAGATAAAGGGGCAGAGGGCTACACCTTC

D: TRBD1
V: TRBV30
length: 13
J: TRBJ1-1
size: -
CDR3: CAWFGQVNTEAFF
DNA: TGTGCCTGGTTTGGACAGGTGAACACTGAAGCTTTCTTT

D: -
V: TRBV7-9
length: 14
J: TRBJ2-4
size: -
CDR3: CASVRSGSKNIQYF
DNA: TGTGCCAGCGTCCGGTCGGGGTCCAAAAACATTCAGTACTTC

D: TRBD1
V: TRBV19
length: 15
J: TRBJ2-7
size: -
CDR3: CASSPRQGANYEQYF
DNA: TGTGCCAGTAGTCCCCGACAGGGGGCAAACTACGAGCAGTACTTC

D: -
V: TRBV5-1
length: 12
J: TRBJ2-3
size: -
CDR3: CASSLLSDTQYF
DNA: TGCGCCAGCAGCTTATTATCAGATACGCAGTATTTT

D: -
V: TRBV6-2/TRBV6-3
length: 15
J: TRBJ1-1
size: few
CDR3: CASSPRYAMNTEAFF
DNA: TGTGCCAGCAGCCCGAGATATGCTATGAACACTGAAGCTTTCTTT

D: -
V: TRBV11-2
length: 16
J: TRBJ2-2
size: -
CDR3: CASSLTSRANTGELFF
DNA: TGTGCCAGCAGCTTAACTAGCAGGGCGAACACCGGGGAGCTGTTTTTT

D: TRBD2
V: TRBV24-1
length: 15
J: TRBJ2-7
size: -
CDR3: CATSDSGTSHYEQYF
DNA: TGTGCCACCAGTGACTCCGGGACTAGCCACTACGAGCAGTACTTC

D: -
V: TRBV7-2
length: 16
J: TRBJ1-4
size: -
CDR3: CASSLTGGAGNEKLFF
DNA: TGTGCCAGCAGCCTGACCGGGGGGGCGGGTAATGAAAAACTGTTTTTT

D: TRBD1
V: TRBV5-1
length: 15
J: TRBJ1-1
size: -
CDR3: CASSLGTGVNTEAFF
DNA: TGCGCCAGCAGCTTGGGGACAGGGGTAAACACTGAAGCTTTCTTT

D: -
V: TRBV12-3/TRBV12-4
length: 12
J: TRBJ2-7
size: -
CDR3: CASSFLAGEQYF
DNA: TGTGCCAGCAGTTTTTTGGCGGGCGAGCAGTACTTC

D: -
V: TRBV9
length: 14
J: TRBJ2-6
size: -
CDR3: CASSIPATGNVLTF
DNA: TGTGCCAGCAGCATCCCAGCAACGGGCAACGTCCTGACTTTC

D: -
V: TRBV5-1
length: 15
J: TRBJ1-4
size: once
CDR3: CASSTQGTTNEKLFF
DNA: TGCGCCAGCAGCACCCAAGGGACTACTAATGAAAAACTGTTTTTT